These T cell receptor beta chains were read from a single sample in a study of cytomegalovirus exposure and HLA in healthy donors. TCRdb keeps only in-frame clones here, not all; method: immunoSEQ multiplex PCR. The profile shows 100,000 to 150,000 clones, roughly 86% of them singletons. Material: PBMCs. The source of these receptors is a man between 18 and 29 years old in good health and CMV-seronegative. Each CDR3 is given with its conserved first and last residue. D genes are given only for firm matches. Clone size is given for some rows only: seen once, a few or many times, or a class if the clone is expanded.

CDR3: CASSESGGNQPQHF
DNA: TGTGCCAGCAGCGAATCAGGTGGGAATCAGCCCCAGCATTTT
size: NA
V: TRBV7-3
J: TRBJ1-5
D: NA

CDR3: CASSLQGVGEKLFF
DNA: TGTGCCAGCAGTCTACAGGGGGTCGGGGAAAAACTGTTTTTT
size: NA
V: TRBV25-1
J: TRBJ1-4
D: TRBD1

CDR3: CASRDRTNEKLFF
DNA: TGTGCCAGTAGAGACAGAACTAATGAAAAACTGTTTTTT
size: NA
V: TRBV19
J: TRBJ1-4
D: NA

CDR3: CASSAGLAQETQYF
DNA: TGTGCCAGCAGCGCTGGACTAGCTCAAGAGACCCAGTACTTC
size: few
V: TRBV2
J: TRBJ2-5
D: TRBD2

CDR3: CASSVVGSTDTQYF
DNA: TGTGCCAGCAGCGTAGTCGGTAGCACAGATACGCAGTATTTT
size: NA
V: TRBV9
J: TRBJ2-3
D: NA

CDR3: CASSIGRGFSTDTQYF
DNA: TGTGCCAGTAGTATAGGAAGGGGATTTAGCACAGATACGCAGTATTTT
size: NA
V: TRBV19
J: TRBJ2-3
D: NA

CDR3: CASRPDGGEKPDTQYF
DNA: TGCGCCAGCCGCCCGGACGGGGGGGAAAAACCAGATACGCAGTATTTT
size: NA
V: TRBV4-3
J: TRBJ2-3
D: TRBD2

CDR3: CASGSTEDRGPNEQYF
DNA: TGTGCTAGTGGTTCCACCGAGGACAGGGGTCCCAACGAGCAGTACTTC
size: NA
V: TRBV12-5
J: TRBJ2-7
D: TRBD1

CDR3: CASSYRDRGTDTQYF
DNA: TGTGCCAGCAGCTACCGGGACAGGGGCACAGATACGCAGTATTTT
size: NA
V: TRBV5-4
J: TRBJ2-3
D: TRBD1

CDR3: CASRRQGHEQYF
DNA: TGTGCCAGCAGGCGACAGGGGCACGAGCAGTACTTC
size: NA
V: TRBV6-5
J: TRBJ2-7
D: TRBD1

CDR3: CASSTGGGYEQYF
DNA: TGTGCCAGCAGCACGGGGGGAGGCTACGAGCAGTACTTC
size: NA
V: TRBV5-6
J: TRBJ2-7
D: TRBD2

CDR3: CASSPLTGGVETQYF
DNA: TGCGCCAGCAGCCCACTGACAGGGGGTGTAGAGACCCAGTACTTC
size: NA
V: TRBV4-1
J: TRBJ2-5
D: TRBD1

CDR3: CASSARERRGSPAEQYF
DNA: TGTGCCAGCAGCGCCCGGGAAAGGCGGGGGTCCCCTGCCGAGCAGTACTTC
size: NA
V: TRBV9
J: TRBJ2-7
D: TRBD2

CDR3: CASSLIAGGMDEQFF
DNA: TGTGCCAGCAGCTTAATAGCGGGGGGCATGGATGAGCAGTTCTTC
size: NA
V: TRBV7-2
J: TRBJ2-1
D: TRBD2

CDR3: CASSQDFELPQYF
DNA: TGCGCCAGCAGCCAAGATTTCGAGCTGCCCCAGTACTTC
size: NA
V: TRBV4-3
J: TRBJ2-5
D: NA

CDR3: CASRFIGAGELFF
DNA: TGTGCCAGCAGATTTATAGGAGCCGGGGAGCTGTTTTTT
size: few
V: TRBV6-6
J: TRBJ2-2
D: NA

CDR3: CASSLVGQGTGYTF
DNA: TGTGCCAGCAGCTTGGTGGGACAGGGTACAGGCTACACCTTC
size: NA
V: TRBV5-4
J: TRBJ1-2
D: TRBD1

CDR3: CASSPVGGGAGDTQYF
DNA: TGTGCCAGCAGCCCTGTGGGCGGGGGGGCTGGAGATACGCAGTATTTT
size: NA
V: TRBV7-3
J: TRBJ2-3
D: TRBD2

CDR3: CASKGASGANVLTF
DNA: TGTGCCAGCAAGGGGGCCTCTGGGGCCAACGTCCTGACTTTC
size: NA
V: TRBV5-4
J: TRBJ2-6
D: TRBD1

CDR3: CASSLTAGELFF
DNA: TGTGCCAGCAGTTTAACGGCCGGGGAGCTGTTTTTT
size: NA
V: TRBV27
J: TRBJ2-2
D: NA

CDR3: CATSRGGSGLAGSEQYF
DNA: TGTGCCACCAGCAGGGGGGGGTCTGGACTAGCGGGGAGTGAGCAGTACTTC
size: NA
V: TRBV15
J: TRBJ2-7
D: TRBD2

CDR3: CASTPPGTGIAYGYTF
DNA: TGTGCCAGCACTCCCCCCGGGACAGGGATTGCCTATGGCTACACCTTC
size: NA
V: TRBV6-6
J: TRBJ1-2
D: TRBD1

CDR3: CASSRGKIGEKLFF
DNA: TGTGCCAGCAGCAGAGGGAAAATAGGTGAAAAACTGTTTTTT
size: NA
V: TRBV13
J: TRBJ1-4
D: NA

CDR3: CPPTSGVTSYNEQFF
DNA: TGTCCACCGACTAGCGGGGTTACCTCCTACAATGAGCAGTTCTTC
size: NA
V: TRBV6-4
J: TRBJ2-1
D: TRBD2

CDR3: CASSLASRFSEQYF
DNA: TGTGCCAGCAGCTTAGCGTCCAGGTTCAGCGAGCAGTACTTC
size: NA
V: TRBV7-2
J: TRBJ2-7
D: NA

CDR3: CASSLLLAGNAGELFF
DNA: TGCGCCAGCAGCCTTCTACTAGCGGGAAATGCCGGGGAGCTGTTTTTT
size: NA
V: TRBV5-1
J: TRBJ2-2
D: TRBD2

CDR3: CASSPHSQGSWDSPLHF
DNA: TGTGCCAGCAGCCCTCATTCACAGGGGAGTTGGGATTCACCCCTCCACTTT
size: few
V: TRBV7-6
J: TRBJ1-6
D: TRBD1